This section outlines one T cell receptor (beta chain) sequence together with its context. Under the authors' procedure: Quantification of nucleated cells was approximated via reference gene primer amplification. Data came from immunoSEQ multiplex PCR; TCRdb stores just in-frame clones and leaves some out. V, J and clone size derive from that table, while D and trimming were established from the DNA sequence. The top ten hold about 2.7% of the sample, which has under 200,000 clones, more than 65% seen once. Per the germline V gene, CDR1 is MDHEN and CDR2 is SYDVKM. V trimming: 5 bases; J trimming: 6 bases; junction bases outside the gene matches: 13. The CDR3 loop spans 17 amino acids. The sample is drawn from a study of blood T cell repertoires in COVID-19. Looking at the study overall: Researchers got acute and convalescent COVID-19 samples from the United States, Italy and Spain. PBMCs, B-cell-depleted T cells, or T cells were the source of the cDNA or gDNA that made up the material.

This clonotype originated in a human donor with acute or convalescent COVID-19. The donor label of this sample is uncertain. The sample consisted of peripheral blood. This sequence joins TRBV28 and TRBJ1-4, with 9 positions matching TRBD1. This chain's CDR3 is CASSLTGPGQGYEKLFF. The CDR3 region has the DNA TGTGCCAGCAGTCTGACCGGACCGGGACAGGGATATGAAAAACTGTTTTTT.